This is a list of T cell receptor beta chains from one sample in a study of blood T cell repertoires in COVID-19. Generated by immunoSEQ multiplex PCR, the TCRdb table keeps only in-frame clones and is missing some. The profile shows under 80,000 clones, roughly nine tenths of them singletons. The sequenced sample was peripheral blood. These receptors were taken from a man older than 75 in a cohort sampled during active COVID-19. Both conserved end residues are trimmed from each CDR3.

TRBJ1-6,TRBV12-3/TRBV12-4,ASNRDNSPLH
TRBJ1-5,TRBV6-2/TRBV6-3,ASSPIGTVQGNQPQH
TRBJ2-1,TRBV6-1,ASSARTSGVYNEQF
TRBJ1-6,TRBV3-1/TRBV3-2,ASSQGGSSYNSPLH
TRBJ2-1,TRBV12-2,ASRLGLAGGHEQF
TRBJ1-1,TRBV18,ASSPTPEAHTEAF
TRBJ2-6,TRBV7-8,ASSLITASGANVLT
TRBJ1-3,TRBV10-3,AISDTRNTIY
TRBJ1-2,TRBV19,ASSIWRGRLYGYT
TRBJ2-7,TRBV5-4,ASSSGSSGGSYEQY
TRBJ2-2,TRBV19,ASSIGGGHTGELF
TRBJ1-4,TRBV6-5,ASSPFRDGEGKLF
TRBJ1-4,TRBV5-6,ASSQGGEKLF
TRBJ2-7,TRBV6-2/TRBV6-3,ASSSIPSGRAYEQY
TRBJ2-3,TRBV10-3,AISETSGGGTDTQY
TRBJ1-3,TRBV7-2,ASSLFGQLTSGNTIY
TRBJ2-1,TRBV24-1,ATSVPGQGYNEQF
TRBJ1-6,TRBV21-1,ASQTVTGANSPLH
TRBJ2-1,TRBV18,ASSPPSGTVYNEQF
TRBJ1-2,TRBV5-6,ASSLGTGNYGYT
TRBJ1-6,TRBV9,ASSPEQDYTGSPLH
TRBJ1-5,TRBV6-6,ASSYGQGGGNQPQH
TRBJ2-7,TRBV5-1,ASSLEASGSYEQY
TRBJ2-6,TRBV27,ASSLRQGASGANVLT
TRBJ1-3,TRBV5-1,ASSLGLTGALSGNTIY
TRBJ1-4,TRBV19,ASSIEGANEKLF
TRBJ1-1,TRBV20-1,SASRTGDTEAF
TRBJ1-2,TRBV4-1,ASGQGIYGNYGYT
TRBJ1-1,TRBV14,ASSQRTVDPAEAF
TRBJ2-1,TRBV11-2,ASSRTLAGAYNEQF
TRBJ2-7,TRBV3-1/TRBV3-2,ASSSPRGFEQY
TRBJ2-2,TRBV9,ASSGTGANTGELF
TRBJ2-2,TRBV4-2,ASSQVDMNTGELF
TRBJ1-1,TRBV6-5,ASSSLQGRSAEAF
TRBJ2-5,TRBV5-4,ASSRSHSRQETQY
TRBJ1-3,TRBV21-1,ASICGSFSGNTIY
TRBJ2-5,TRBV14,ASSQDRHGRGGQETQY
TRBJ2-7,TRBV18,ASSPLTGYEQY
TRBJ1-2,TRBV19,ASRGGPGYGYT
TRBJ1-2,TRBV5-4,ASRLAGGGGDYGYT
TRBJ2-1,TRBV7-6,ASSSEPAYNEQF
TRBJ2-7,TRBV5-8,ASSLRAGAGDEQY
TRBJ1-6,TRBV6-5,ASSYSKRFSPLH
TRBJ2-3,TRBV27,ASSWGLAGLTDTQY
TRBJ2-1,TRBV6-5,AGAGQGSYNEQF
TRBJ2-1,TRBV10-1,ASTLGRVPYNEQF
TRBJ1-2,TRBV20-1,SARGHGYT
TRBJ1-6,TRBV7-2,ASRQAGNSPLH
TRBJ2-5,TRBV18,ASSPGDRGLETQY